This T cell receptor beta chain was captured by sequencing in a study of OX40 agonist ivuxolimab in advanced cancers. Study in general: A diagnosis of hepatocellular carcinoma, melanoma, renal cell or head and neck cancer was present in dose-escalation patients. A mean age of approximately 58 years, range 23 to 79, was recorded, and 70% to 85% were male. Study conclusions and caveats: Mean expanded clone counts were higher in CD8+ than CD4+ T cells.

The CDR3 has 17 residues. Looked up from germline, CDR1 is SGHKS and CDR2 is YYEKEE (reference sequence). V gave up 4 bases and J gave up 1 base, with 19 bases separating them. This clone has a single count. Its antigen is unknown. The repertoire was sequenced with immunoSEQ multiplex PCR; TCRdb's copy has only in-frame clones and lacks some. Here the sample spans more than 100,000 clones, about nine tenths being singletons. This chain joins TRBV5-5 and TRBJ2-3; D possibly uses TRBD1 or TRBD2 (5 bases each). This clonotype was sampled from an adult with an advanced solid tumor such as melanoma, head and neck, liver or kidney cancer. The sample was CD4+ or CD8+ T cells sorted from blood, taken in a trial of the OX40 agonist ivuxolimab. For the CDR3, the DNA is TGTGCCAGCAGCGGAAGCCTTGGCGTGGGGGGCACAGATACGCAGTATTTT. Encoded protein: CASSGSLGVGGTDTQYF.